Sequencing of this T cell receptor (beta chain) was carried out in a study of human T cells and chemical hapten exposure. Overall study: Slight differences in pooled library volume were the main source of varying TCR yields across samples. Study observations and caveats: There was no change with DPC sensitization in TCRs above 1 in 1000 frequency.

A note on this clonotype: The antigen is undetermined.

From whole blood left unfractionated, total RNA was extracted. Germline assignment: CDR1 MNHEY and CDR2 SVGEGT. V was pared by 0 bases and J by 8 bases, with 4 bases between. This CDR3 is 11 amino acids long. It was the library that attached unique molecular identifiers to individual cDNA molecules. Authors' data handling: Ranging from roughly 23,224 to 700,000, TCR counts per sample had a median value of approximately 95,000. From the reads, TCRdb called clonotypes with MiXCR, one entry per CDR3 protein. TCRdb's processing, not the study's, gives the V and J calls here. This sample has 120,000 or so distinct CDR3 sequences, with more than 8.5% found just once.

Sequencing used whole blood. The chain links TRBV6-2 or TRBV6-3 to TRBJ1-2; D not certain. The source is a human donor in good health. Some clones in this sample may be carry-over from other donors' samples. The CDR3 protein is CASSYSTGYTF. The CDR3 nucleotides read TGTGCCAGCAGTTACTCGACAGGCTACACCTTC.